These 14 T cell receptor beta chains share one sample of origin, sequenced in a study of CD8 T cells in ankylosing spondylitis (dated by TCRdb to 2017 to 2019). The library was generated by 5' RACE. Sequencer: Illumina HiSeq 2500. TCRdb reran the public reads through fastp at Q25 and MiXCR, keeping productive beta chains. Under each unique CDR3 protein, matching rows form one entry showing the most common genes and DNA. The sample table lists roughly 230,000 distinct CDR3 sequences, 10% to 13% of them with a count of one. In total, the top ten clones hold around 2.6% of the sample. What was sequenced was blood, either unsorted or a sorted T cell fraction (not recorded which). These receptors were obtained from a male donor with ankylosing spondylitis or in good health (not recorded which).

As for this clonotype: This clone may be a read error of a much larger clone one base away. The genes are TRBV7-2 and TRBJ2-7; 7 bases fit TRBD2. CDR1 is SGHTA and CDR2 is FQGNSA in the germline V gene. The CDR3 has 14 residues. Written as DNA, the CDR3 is TGTGCCAGCAGCTCCGGGACTACCACCTACGAGCAGCACTTC. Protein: CASSSGTTTYEQHF.

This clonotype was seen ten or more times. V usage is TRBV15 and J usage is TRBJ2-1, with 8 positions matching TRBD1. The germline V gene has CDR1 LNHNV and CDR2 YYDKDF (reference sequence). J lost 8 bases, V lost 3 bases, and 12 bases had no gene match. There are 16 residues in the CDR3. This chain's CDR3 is CATSRSRGTGRDEQFF. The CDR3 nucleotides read TGTGCCACCAGCAGGAGCCGAGGGACAGGCAGGGATGAGCAGTTCTTC.

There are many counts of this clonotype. The CDR3 is CSLWDSEPNEQFF. As DNA, the CDR3 is TGCAGCCTCTGGGACAGTGAACCCAATGAGCAGTTCTTC. The chain combines TRBV20-1 with TRBJ2-1; 7 nucleotides align to TRBD1. The CDR3 consists of 13 residues. CDR1 is DFQATT, CDR2 SNEGSKA, per germline (reference sequence).

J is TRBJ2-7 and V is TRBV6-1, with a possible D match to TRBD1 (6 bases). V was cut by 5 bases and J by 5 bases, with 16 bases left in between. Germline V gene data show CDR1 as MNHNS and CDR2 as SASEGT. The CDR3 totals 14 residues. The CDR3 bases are TGTGCCAGCAGTCCCCAAACAGGGTCCGACGAGCAGTACTTC. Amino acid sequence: CASSPQTGSDEQYF.

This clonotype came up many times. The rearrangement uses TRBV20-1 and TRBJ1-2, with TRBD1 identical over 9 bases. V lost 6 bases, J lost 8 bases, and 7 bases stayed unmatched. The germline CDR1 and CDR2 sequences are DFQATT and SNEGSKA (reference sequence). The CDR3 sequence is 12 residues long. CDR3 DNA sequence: TGCAGTGCCCGTGGACAGGGGAACGGCTACACCTTC. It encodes CSARGQGNGYTF.

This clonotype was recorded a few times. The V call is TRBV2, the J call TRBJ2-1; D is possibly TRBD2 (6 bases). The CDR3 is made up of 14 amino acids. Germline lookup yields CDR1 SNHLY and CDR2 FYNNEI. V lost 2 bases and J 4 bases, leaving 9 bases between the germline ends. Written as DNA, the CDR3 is TGTGCCAGCAGTGAATTCGGAGGGTACAATGAGCAGTTCTTC. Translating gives CASSEFGGYNEQFF.

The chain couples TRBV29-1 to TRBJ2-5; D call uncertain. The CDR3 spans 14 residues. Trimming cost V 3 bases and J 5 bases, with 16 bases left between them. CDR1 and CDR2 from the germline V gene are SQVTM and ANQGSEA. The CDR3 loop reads CSVDSESLRETQYF. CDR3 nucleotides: TGCAGCGTTGATTCGGAGTCACTTCGGGAGACCCAGTACTTC.

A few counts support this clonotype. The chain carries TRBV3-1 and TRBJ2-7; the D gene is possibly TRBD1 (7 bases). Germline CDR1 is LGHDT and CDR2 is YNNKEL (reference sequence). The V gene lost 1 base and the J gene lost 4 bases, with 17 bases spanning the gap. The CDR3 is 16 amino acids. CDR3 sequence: CASSQVWQGGSYEQYF. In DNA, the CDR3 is TGTGCCAGCAGCCAAGTCTGGCAGGGGGGCTCGTACGAGCAGTACTTC.

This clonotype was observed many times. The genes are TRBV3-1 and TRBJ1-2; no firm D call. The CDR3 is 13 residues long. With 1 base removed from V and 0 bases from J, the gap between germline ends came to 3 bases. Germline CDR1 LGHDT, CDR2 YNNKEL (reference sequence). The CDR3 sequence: CASSQVTNYGYTF. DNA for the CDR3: TGTGCCAGCAGCCAAGTGACTAACTATGGCTACACCTTC.

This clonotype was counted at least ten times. The CDR3 protein is CASSRGSGTGGGEQYF. The CDR3 nucleotides read TGCGCCAGCAGCAGGGGGAGCGGGACAGGGGGTGGAGAGCAGTACTTC. The rearrangement uses TRBV4-1 and TRBJ2-7, with 11 bases aligning to TRBD1. This CDR3 contains 16 residues. Germline V CDR1 and CDR2: MGHRA, YSYEKL. The ends lost 5 bases at V and 7 bases at J; junction bases unmatched: 13.

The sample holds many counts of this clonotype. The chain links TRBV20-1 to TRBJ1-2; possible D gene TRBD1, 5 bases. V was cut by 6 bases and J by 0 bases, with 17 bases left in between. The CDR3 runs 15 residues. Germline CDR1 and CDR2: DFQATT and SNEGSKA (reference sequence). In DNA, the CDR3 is TGCAGTGCCCGCCCCTTCGGGGGAACTAACTATGGCTACACCTTC. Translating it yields CSARPFGGTNYGYTF.

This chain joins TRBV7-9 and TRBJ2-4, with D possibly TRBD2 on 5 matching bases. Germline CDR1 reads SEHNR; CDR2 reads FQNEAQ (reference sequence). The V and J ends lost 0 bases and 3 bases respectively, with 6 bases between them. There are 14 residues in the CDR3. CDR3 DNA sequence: TGTGCCAGCAGCTTAGCGGGAGTCAAAAACATTCAGTACTTC. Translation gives CASSLAGVKNIQYF.

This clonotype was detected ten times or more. In nucleotides, the CDR3 is TGCAGCGTTGAGGTAGCCAAAAACATTCAGTACTTC. This sequence encodes CSVEVAKNIQYF. The chain combines TRBV29-1 with TRBJ2-4; D unclear. CDR1 and CDR2 (germline): SQVTM, ANQGSEA. This CDR3 spans 12 amino acids. V lost 3 bases, J lost 0 bases, and 3 bases lay in between.

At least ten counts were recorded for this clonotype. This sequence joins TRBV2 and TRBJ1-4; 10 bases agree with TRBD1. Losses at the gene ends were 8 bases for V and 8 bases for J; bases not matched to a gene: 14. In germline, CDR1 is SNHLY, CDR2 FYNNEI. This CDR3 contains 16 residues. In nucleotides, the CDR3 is TGTGCCAGCGAACCGGGACAGGGGCGCGTATACGAAAAACTGTTTTTT. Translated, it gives CASEPGQGRVYEKLFF.